Below, 9 T cell receptor beta chains from the same sample are listed, as sequenced in a study of blood T cell repertoires in COVID-19. Clones were read by immunoSEQ multiplex PCR, and TCRdb kept only the in-frame ones, dropping some. Of roughly 160,000 clones listed, roughly 90% are singletons. Sequences were obtained from PBMCs or T cells enriched from blood (not recorded which). The receptors here all came from a woman aged 50 to 60 who had recovered from COVID-19.

This clone was counted a single time. The rearrangement links TRBV6-4 to TRBJ2-2, with TRBD1 as a possible D gene (5 bases). In germline, CDR1 is MRHNA, CDR2 SNTAGT. The germline V and J ends were trimmed by 2 bases and 4 bases, with 23 bases remaining between them. This CDR3 comprises 19 residues. CDR3 nucleotides: TGTGCCAGCAGTGACCCCAGGGTAATTGAGGTAAGATGCACCGGGGAGCTGTTTTTT. Amino acid sequence: CASSDPRVIEVRCTGELFF.

The chain carries TRBV5-8 and TRBJ1-1; 11 positions agree with TRBD1. This CDR3 region has 16 residues. V lost 4 bases and J lost 1; bases outside the gene matches: 6. CDR1 and CDR2 from the germline V gene are SGHTS and YDEGEE. The DNA of the CDR3 is TGTGCCAGCAGCGGACAGGGGGCGTTTGGGAACACTGAAGCTTTCTTT. Amino acids: CASSGQGAFGNTEAFF.

The chain has TRBV7-8 and TRBJ1-2; D gene uncertain. CDR3 length: 15 amino acids. The germline CDR1 and CDR2 sequences are SGHVS and FQNEAQ. V lost 1 base and J lost 2, with 11 bases in between. CDR3 in amino acids: CASSLGPGGNYGYTF. The CDR3 coding sequence is TGTGCCAGCAGCTTAGGACCAGGAGGGAACTATGGCTACACCTTC.

This clone has just a few counts. The chain couples TRBV6-5 to TRBJ2-3; TRBD2 matches 7 bases. Germline assignment: CDR1 MNHEY and CDR2 SVGAGI. The CDR3 has 15 amino acids. J gave up 6 bases and V 6 bases, and 12 bases lay outside the gene matches. CDR3 in DNA: TGTGCCAGCAGACCCCCGGGAGGACAAGGCGATACGCAGTATTTT. Amino acid sequence: CASRPPGGQGDTQYF.

V is TRBV18 and J is TRBJ2-4; D is unresolved. V lost 3 bases to trimming and J lost 2 bases, with 23 bases between them. CDR1 and CDR2 from the germline V gene are KGHSH and LQKENI. The CDR3 loop spans 19 amino acids. CDR3 bases: TGTGCCAGCTCACCGGTCTCGGAGCTATCTTATACTTCCAAAAACATTCAGTACTTC. Translating it yields CASSPVSELSYTSKNIQYF.

This sequence joins TRBV5-6 and TRBJ2-4, with D possibly matching TRBD1 (6 bases). Trimming removed 5 bases at V and 0 bases at J, with 12 bases between. The CDR3 consists of 15 residues. Germline V CDR1 and CDR2: SGHDT, YYEEEE. CDR3 bases: TGTGCCAGCAGTAGGGGGACCCTAGCCAAAAACATTCAGTACTTC. Its protein is CASSRGTLAKNIQYF. Filled out from reference TRBV5-6 and TRBJ2-4, the complete variable domain reads DAGVTQSPTHLIKTRGQQVTLRCSPKSGHDTVSWYQQALGQGPQFIFQYYEEEERQRGNFPDRFSGHQFPNYSSELNVNALLLGDSALYLCASSRGTLAKNIQYFGAGTRLSVL.

V usage is TRBV19 and J usage is TRBJ1-4; a possible D gene is TRBD1 (5 bases). Trimming took off 3 bases at V and 8 bases at J, with 22 bases between the two ends. There are 17 residues in the CDR3. In germline, CDR1 is LNHDA, CDR2 SQIVND (reference sequence). CDR3 sequence: CASSIPDNQIPGEKLFF. The CDR3 nucleotides read TGTGCCAGTAGTATTCCGGACAATCAGATCCCGGGCGAAAAACTGTTTTTT.

This chain links TRBV6-6 with TRBJ2-5; a possible D gene is TRBD1 (5 bases). From germline, CDR1 is MNHNY and CDR2 SVGAGI (reference sequence). This CDR3 spans 15 amino acids. With 3 bases removed from V and 7 bases from J, the gap between germline ends came to 18 bases. The CDR3 DNA reads as TGTGCCAGCAGTTATATACAGGCCTACACGGGGACCCAGTACTTC. Protein: CASSYIQAYTGTQYF.

This chain connects TRBV4-1 to TRBJ2-1; TRBD1 is a possible D gene (6 bases). There are 12 residues in the CDR3. V dropped 7 bases and J dropped 8 bases, with 12 bases sitting between them. Germline CDR1 reads MGHRA; CDR2 reads YSYEKL. The CDR3 protein is CASNQPGDEQFF. CDR3 DNA: TGCGCCAGCAATCAACCAGGGGATGAGCAGTTCTTC.